Each of the 12 T cell receptor beta chains below was sequenced from the same sample in a study of CD8 T cells in ankylosing spondylitis. TCRdb independently ran MiXCR on the 5' RACE reads; one entry per CDR3 protein. The sample comprises approximately 150,000 distinct CDR3 sequences, about 32% of which are singletons, and approximately 5.9% rests with the top ten. The sequenced sample was synovial fluid, either unsorted or a sorted T cell fraction (not recorded which). The receptors come from a male donor with ankylosing spondylitis.

This chain links TRBV5-1 with TRBJ2-7; D perhaps matches TRBD2 (6 bases). Germline V gene sequence: CDR1 SGHRS, CDR2 YFSETQ. The V end was cut by 7 bases, the J end by 5 bases, with 16 bases between. The CDR3 totals 13 residues. The CDR3: CASGTGSGNEQYF. The CDR3 DNA reads as TGCGCCAGCGGGACCGGGAGTGGCAACGAGCAGTACTTC.

A few counts support this clonotype. The rearrangement joins TRBV6-1 to TRBJ2-1; 9 bases agree with TRBD1. The V gene's germline CDR1 is MNHNS and CDR2 SASEGT. This CDR3 has 13 amino acids. V dropped 6 bases and J dropped 7; count of bases not matched to a gene: 4. This CDR3 is CASRSGTGNEQFF. For the CDR3, the DNA is TGTGCCAGCAGATCCGGGACAGGGAATGAGCAGTTCTTC.

V and J are TRBV5-5 and TRBJ2-7; perhaps TRBD1 as D (6 bases). CDR1 and CDR2 from the germline V gene are SGHKS and YYEKEE (reference sequence). The CDR3 covers 15 residues. Trimming stripped 0 bases from V and 2 bases from J, with 12 bases between. For the CDR3, the DNA is TGTGCCAGCAGCTTGGCGCCGGGACAAACCTACGAGCAGTACTTC. This encodes CASSLAPGQTYEQYF.

This clonotype is a singleton in its sample. In nucleotides, the CDR3 is TGCAGCGCACCGGGACAGATGAACACCGGGGAGCTGTTTTTT. It specifies CSAPGQMNTGELFF. V gene TRBV29-1 combines with J gene TRBJ2-2, with 7 bases that match TRBD1. Unmatched junction bases numbered 6, after V lost 7 bases and J lost 1 base. CDR3 length: 14 residues. CDR1 and CDR2 from the germline V gene are SQVTM and ANQGSEA.

This sequence joins TRBV20-1 and TRBJ1-4; possible D gene TRBD1, 5 bases. Germline CDR1 DFQATT, CDR2 SNEGSKA (reference sequence). The germline V and J ends were trimmed by 3 bases and 12 bases, with 14 bases remaining between them. The CDR3 runs 12 residues. CDR3 region: CSASTKGRELFF. As DNA, the CDR3 is TGCAGTGCTAGTACCAAGGGGAGGGAACTGTTTTTT.

This clonotype was picked up many times. CDR3 DNA: TGTGCCAGTAGTATCCTCGACAGGGGAGTGAGCAATCAGCCCCAGCATTTT. Its protein is CASSILDRGVSNQPQHF. The J gene is TRBJ1-5, the V gene TRBV19; 8 bases match TRBD1. The CDR3 length is 17 residues. Per germline, CDR1 LNHDA and CDR2 SQIVND (reference sequence). V gave up 3 bases and J gave up 1 base; unmatched junction bases: 8.

This clonotype has a count of ten or more. This sequence joins TRBV12-3 or TRBV12-4 and TRBJ1-1; 9 nucleotides agree with TRBD1. The V and J ends lost 5 bases and 3 bases, in that order; junction bases with no gene match: 1. CDR3 length: 13 amino acids. DNA for the CDR3: TGTGCCAGCAGTCGGACAGGGGACACTGAAGCTTTCTTT. This encodes CASSRTGDTEAFF.

The chain combines TRBV6-5 with TRBJ2-7; D might be TRBD1 (6 bases). The ends were cut back, 4 bases at V and 5 bases at J, with 15 bases in the middle. This CDR3 has 14 amino acids. The germline gives CDR1 MNHEY, CDR2 SVGAGI. CDR3 protein: CASSSLTGSHEQYF. The CDR3 DNA reads as TGTGCCAGCAGTTCCCTGACAGGAAGCCACGAGCAGTACTTC.

The rearrangement joins TRBV30 to TRBJ2-2, with D perhaps TRBD2 (6 bases). CDR1 GTSNPN and CDR2 SVGIG come from the germline V gene (reference sequence). Trimming removed 4 bases at V and 6 bases at J, with 12 bases between. The CDR3 consists of 13 residues. The CDR3 DNA follows: TGTGCCTGGATGGGTCGGAGGGCCGGGGAGCTGTTTTTT. Translating it yields CAWMGRRAGELFF. Full variable domain (remainder filled in from reference TRBV30 and TRBJ2-2): SQTIHQWPATLVQPVGSPLSLECTVEGTSNPNLYWYRQAAGRGLQLLFYSVGIGQISSEVPQNLSASRPQDRQFILSSKKLLLSDSGFYLCAWMGRRAGELFFGEGSRLTVL.

For the CDR3, the DNA is TGTGCCAGCAGTGATACGTGGGGCAATCAGCCCCAGCATTTT. Its protein is CASSDTWGNQPQHF. The chain combines TRBV2 with TRBJ1-5, with D uncertain. The CDR3 has 14 amino acids. Germline CDR1 is SNHLY and CDR2 is FYNNEI. V lost 3 bases and J 2 bases, leaving 8 bases between the germline ends.

This clonotype appeared a few times. The rearrangement joins TRBV7-8 to TRBJ2-7, with TRBD1 identical over 8 bases. The CDR3 spans 18 residues. Losses at the gene ends were 5 bases for V and 4 bases for J; bases not matched to a gene: 19. From germline, CDR1 is SGHVS and CDR2 FQNEAQ. In DNA, the CDR3 is TGTGCCAGCAGCCCCCACCGTGGAGGTCAGGGGGCGAAGTACGAGCAGTACTTC. This translates into CASSPHRGGQGAKYEQYF.

The table lists this clonotype with many counts. CDR3 DNA sequence: TGTGCCAGCAGCCAAGATAACCCCTGGACAGGCTTCGTTACCTACGAGCAGTACTTC. Protein: CASSQDNPWTGFVTYEQYF. The V gene is TRBV3-1, the J gene TRBJ2-7; 7 bases are shared with TRBD1. Germline CDR1 and CDR2: LGHDT and YNNKEL (reference sequence). The CDR3 contains 19 residues. The trim removed 0 bases at V and 2 bases at J, leaving 16 bases unmatched.